These 11 T cell receptor beta chains originate from one sample sequenced in a study of CD8 T cells in Susac syndrome. RNA was extracted with the RNeasy kit, and a quantity of roughly 0.45 to 1 ug was reverse transcribed using random hexamers. TCRdb analysed the immunoSEQ multiplex PCR reads with MiXCR anew, one entry per CDR3 protein. The sample holds a few hundred thousand distinct CDR3 sequences; around 85% are singletons and the top ten take 0.12%. The sample was CD8+ T cells from PBMCs. All receptors come from a human donor with multiple sclerosis.

The chain employs TRBV24-1 and TRBJ2-1, with a weak D call TRBD2 (6 bases). The V and J ends lost 1 base and 9 bases respectively, with 9 bases between them. CDR3 length equals 13 residues. The germline V gene encodes CDR1 KGHDR and CDR2 SFDVKD. CDR3 bases: TGTGCCACCAGTGATTTTGTGGAGGGTGAGCAGTTCTTC. Translated: CATSDFVEGEQFF.

The genes are TRBV5-1 and TRBJ2-7, with TRBD2 matching 7 bases. Germline-derived CDR1 and CDR2 are SGHRS and YFSETQ. There are 14 residues in the CDR3. Germline trimming cut 6 bases from V and 3 bases from J; bases unmatched to any gene: 9. For the CDR3, the DNA is TGCGCCAGCAAAGGCACTAGCGAAAACTACGAGCAGTACTTC. Amino acids: CASKGTSENYEQYF.

The J gene is TRBJ1-5, the V gene TRBV2; 7 nucleotides line up with TRBD1. The CDR3 runs 15 residues. The J segment lost 0 bases and the V segment lost 7 bases, leaving 6 bases of the junction unmatched. Per the germline V gene, CDR1 is SNHLY and CDR2 is FYNNEI. The CDR3 sequence: CASKGTVYSNQPQHF. The CDR3 region has the DNA TGTGCCAGCAAAGGGACAGTCTATAGCAATCAGCCCCAGCATTTT. Using reference TRBV2 and TRBJ1-5 for the parts outside the CDR3, the full variable domain is EPEVTQTPSHQVTQMGQEVILRCVPISNHLYFYWYRQILGQKVEFLVSFYNNEISEKSEIFDDQFSVERPDGSNFTLKIRSTKLEDSAMYFCASKGTVYSNQPQHFGDGTRLSIL.

The table lists this clonotype with a few counts. The CDR3 DNA reads as TGTGCCAGCAGCCCAGTAGCGGGAGGCGTATACAATGAGCAGTTCTTC. Translated: CASSPVAGGVYNEQFF. The V and J genes are TRBV11-2 and TRBJ2-1; the match to TRBD2 covers 10 bases. The length of the CDR3 is 16 residues. Per the germline V gene, CDR1 is SGHAT and CDR2 is FQNNGV. After removal of 5 bases from V and 4 bases from J, the junction contained 8 bases not matched to a gene.

The chain uses TRBV7-4 and TRBJ1-1; no clear D gene. V dropped 5 bases and J dropped 10 bases, with 23 bases sitting between them. The CDR3 totals 15 residues. Germline CDR1 reads SGHVT; CDR2 reads SQSDAQ. The CDR3 sequence is CASSIKDGPPYGAFF. In nucleotides, the CDR3 is TGTGCCAGCAGCATTAAGGACGGTCCCCCTTACGGAGCTTTCTTT. The whole variable domain, remainder taken from reference TRBV7-4 and TRBJ1-1, is GAGVSQSPRYKVAKRGRDVALRCDSISGHVTLYWYRQTLGQGSEVLTYSQSDAQRDKSGRPSGRFSAERPERSVSTLKIQRTEQGDSAVYLCASSIKDGPPYGAFFGQGTRLTVV.

This clonotype was picked up a small number of times. V and J are TRBV29-1 and TRBJ2-2; TRBD1 matches at 10 bases. This CDR3 spans 15 amino acids. Germline V gene data show CDR1 as SQVTM and CDR2 as ANQGSEA. V shed 4 bases and J 2 bases; nucleotides not matched to a gene: 4. The CDR3 DNA follows: TGCAGCGTTGTCGGGACAGGGGAAAACACCGGGGAGCTGTTTTTT. This translates into CSVVGTGENTGELFF.

The chain joins TRBV27 to TRBJ2-1; D is unclear. Trimming took off 5 bases at V and 7 bases at J, with 12 bases between the two ends. The CDR3 is made up of 13 amino acids. Looked up from germline, CDR1 is MNHEY and CDR2 is SMNVEV (reference sequence). The CDR3 DNA reads TGTGCCAGCAGTCCCGCCCCCGCGAATGAGCAGTTCTTC. Its protein product is CASSPAPANEQFF.

This CDR3 is CASSFRAMKETDTQYF. For the CDR3, the DNA is TGTGCCAGCAGCTTCCGGGCCATGAAGGAAACAGATACGCAGTATTTT. The chain employs TRBV7-9 and TRBJ2-3; D is undetermined. The CDR3 contains 16 residues. V lost 3 bases and J 3 bases, leaving 16 bases between the germline ends. Germline CDR1 and CDR2: SEHNR and FQNEAQ (reference sequence).

In DNA form, the CDR3 reads TGTGCCAGCAGCTTGGGCAGGGTTAACTATGGCTACACCTTC. This gives the protein CASSLGRVNYGYTF. The rearrangement joins TRBV5-4 to TRBJ1-2; perhaps TRBD1 as D (5 bases). The germline V and J ends were trimmed by 0 bases and 1 base, with 7 bases remaining between them. The CDR3 has 14 amino acids. Germline CDR1 and CDR2: SGHNT and YYREEE (reference sequence). The whole variable domain, filled in from reference TRBV5-4 and TRBJ1-2, reads ETGVTQSPTHLIKTRGQQVTLRCSSQSGHNTVSWYQQALGQGPQFIFQYYREEENGRGNFPPRFSGLQFPNYSSELNVNALELDDSALYLCASSLGRVNYGYTFGSGTRLTVV.

This chain links TRBV5-1 with TRBJ2-5, with 10 bases that match TRBD2. The CDR3 runs 15 residues. Germline V gene sequence: CDR1 SGHRS, CDR2 YFSETQ. V trimming: 2 bases; J trimming: 4 bases; junction bases outside the gene matches: 5. In DNA, the CDR3 is TGCGCCAGCAGCTTAGCGGGGGGGCCGAGAGAGACCCAGTACTTC. It is translated as CASSLAGGPRETQYF. Based on the CDR3 plus reference TRBV5-1 and TRBJ2-5, the full variable domain is KAGVTQTPRYLIKTRGQQVTLSCSPISGHRSVSWYQQTPGQGLQFLFEYFSETQRNKGNFPGRFSGRQFSNSRSEMNVSTLELGDSALYLCASSLAGGPRETQYFGPGTRLLVL.

The CDR3 DNA is TGTGCCAGCAGTTCACCCTCAGCGGGTTATGGGGGGAATGAGCAGTTCTTC. Translated, it gives CASSSPSAGYGGNEQFF. This chain connects TRBV28 to TRBJ2-1; D is perhaps TRBD2 (6 bases). The CDR3 totals 17 residues. Germline assignment: CDR1 MDHEN and CDR2 SYDVKM. V was trimmed by 4 bases and J by 7 bases, leaving 23 bases between them.